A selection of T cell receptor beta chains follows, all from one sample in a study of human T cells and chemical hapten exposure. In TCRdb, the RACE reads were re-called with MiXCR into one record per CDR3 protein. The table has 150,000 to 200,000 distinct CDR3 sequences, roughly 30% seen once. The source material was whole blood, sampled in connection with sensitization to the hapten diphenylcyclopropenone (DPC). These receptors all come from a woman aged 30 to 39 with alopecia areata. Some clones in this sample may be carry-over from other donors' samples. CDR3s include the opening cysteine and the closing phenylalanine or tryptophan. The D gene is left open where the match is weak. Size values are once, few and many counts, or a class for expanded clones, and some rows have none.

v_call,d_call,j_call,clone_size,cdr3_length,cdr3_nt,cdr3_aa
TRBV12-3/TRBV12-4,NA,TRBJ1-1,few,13,TGTGCCAGCAGAAGAGAGGGGGGGAGTGAAGCTTTCTTT,CASRREGGSEAFF
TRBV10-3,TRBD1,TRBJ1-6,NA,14,TGTGCCATCAGGGGAGACAGGGGCAATTCACCCCTCCACTTT,CAIRGDRGNSPLHF
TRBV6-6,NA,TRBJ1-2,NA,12,TGTGCCAGCGGGGCAGGGAACTATGGCTACACCTTC,CASGAGNYGYTF
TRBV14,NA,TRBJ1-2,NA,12,TGTGCCAGCAGCCAAGGGGTCGATGGCTACACCTTC,CASSQGVDGYTF
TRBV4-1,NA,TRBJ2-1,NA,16,TGCGCCAGCAGCCAAGAGAGGGCTAGCTTCCACAATGAGCAGTTCTTC,CASSQERASFHNEQFF
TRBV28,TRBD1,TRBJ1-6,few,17,TGTGCCAGCAGACCTGGGACCGGGACAGATTATAATTCACCCCTCCACTTT,CASRPGTGTDYNSPLHF
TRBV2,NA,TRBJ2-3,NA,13,TGTGCCAGCAGTGAGCGGGCCACAGATACGCAGTATTTT,CASSERATDTQYF
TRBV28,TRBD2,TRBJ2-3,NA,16,TGTGCCAGCAGCTCAGGGACTAGCGGGAGCACAGATACGCAGTATTTT,CASSSGTSGSTDTQYF
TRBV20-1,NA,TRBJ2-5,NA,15,TGCAGTGCTAGAGCCCCCTGGGCGGGGAAAGAGACCCAGTACTTC,CSARAPWAGKETQYF
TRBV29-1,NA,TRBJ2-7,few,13,TGCAGCGTCCAGGGGGAGGGCCCCTACGAGCAGTACTTC,CSVQGEGPYEQYF
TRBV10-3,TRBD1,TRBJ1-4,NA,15,TGTGCCATCAGTGACTCCGGACAGGCGTATGAAAAACTGTTTTTT,CAISDSGQAYEKLFF
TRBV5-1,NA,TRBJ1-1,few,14,TGCGCCAGCAGCTTCACAGGGAGTAACACTGAAGCTTTCTTT,CASSFTGSNTEAFF
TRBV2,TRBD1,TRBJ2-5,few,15,TGTGCCAGCAGTTCCGGACAGGGAGTTGCAGAGACCCAGTACTTC,CASSSGQGVAETQYF
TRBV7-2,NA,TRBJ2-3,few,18,TGTGCCAGCAGCTTAGTTTCGACAGGGAGGGCCGGCACAGATACGCAGTATTTT,CASSLVSTGRAGTDTQYF
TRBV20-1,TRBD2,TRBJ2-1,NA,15,TGCAGTGCTACCCTACTAGCGGAAGATTACAATGAGCAGTTCTTC,CSATLLAEDYNEQFF
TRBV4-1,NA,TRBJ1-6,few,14,TGCGCCAGCAGCCCACCCGTGAGGGACTCACCCCTCCACTTT,CASSPPVRDSPLHF
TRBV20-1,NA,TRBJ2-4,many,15,TGCAGTGCAAGTGACAGTGGGACCGCCAAAAACATTCAGTACTTC,CSASDSGTAKNIQYF
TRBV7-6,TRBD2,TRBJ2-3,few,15,TGTGCCAGCAGCGGACTAGCGACCGCTTTCAGCGGGCAGTATTTT,CASSGLATAFSGQYF
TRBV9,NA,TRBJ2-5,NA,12,TGTGCCAGCAGCGTAGACGAAGAGACCCAGTACTTC,CASSVDEETQYF
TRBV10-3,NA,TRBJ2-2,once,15,TGTGCCATCAGTGAGTCGAGCACCCCCCTCGGGGAGCTGTTTTTT,CAISESSTPLGELFF
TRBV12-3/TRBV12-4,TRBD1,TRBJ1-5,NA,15,TGTGCCAGCAGTTTAGGACAGGGCGGCAATCAGCCCCAGCATTTT,CASSLGQGGNQPQHF
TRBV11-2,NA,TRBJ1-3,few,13,TGTGCCAGCAGCTTAGTAACGGAAAGCACCATATATTTT,CASSLVTESTIYF
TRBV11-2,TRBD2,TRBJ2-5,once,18,TGTGCCAGCAGCTCGCGGACTAGCGGGGGGGCCTACCCAGAGACCCAGTACTTC,CASSSRTSGGAYPETQYF
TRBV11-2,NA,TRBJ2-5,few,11,TGTGCCAGCGGACAAGGGGAGACCCAGTACTTC,CASGQGETQYF
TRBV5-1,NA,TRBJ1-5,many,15,TGCGCCAGCACCCCGGACGGTGTCGGTAATCAGCCCCAGCATTTT,CASTPDGVGNQPQHF
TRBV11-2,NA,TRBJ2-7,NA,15,TGTGCCAGCAGCTTCCCTTTGGGGGGGGGCCACGAGCAGTACTTC,CASSFPLGGGHEQYF
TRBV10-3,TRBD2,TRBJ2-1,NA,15,TGTGCCACTATATCGACTAGCGGGTCGGTCAATGAGCAGTTCTTC,CATISTSGSVNEQFF
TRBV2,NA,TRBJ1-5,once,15,TGTGCCAGCAGGTCGGGGCGGGATAGCAATCAGCCCCAGCATTTT,CASRSGRDSNQPQHF
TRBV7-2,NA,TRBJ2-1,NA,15,TGTGCCAGCAGCTTAGCCGGAGTCAGTGCCAATGAGCAGTTCTTC,CASSLAGVSANEQFF
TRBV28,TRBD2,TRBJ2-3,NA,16,TGTGCCAGCAGTGTGATTAGCGGGGGGGCGGTGAATACGCAGTATTTT,CASSVISGGAVNTQYF
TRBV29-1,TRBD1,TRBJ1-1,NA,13,TGCAGCGTAAGACATGCAGGGGGCACTGAAGCTTTCTTT,CSVRHAGGTEAFF
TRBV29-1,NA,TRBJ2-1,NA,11,TGCAGCGTTGGTTTCCCCGATGGGCAGTTCTTC,CSVGFPDGQFF
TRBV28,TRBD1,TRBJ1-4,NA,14,TGTGCCAGCAGCAAACAGGGGGTTAATGAAAAACTGTTTTTT,CASSKQGVNEKLFF
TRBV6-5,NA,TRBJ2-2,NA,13,TGTGCCAGCAACGAAGTGAACACCGGGGAGCTGTTTTTT,CASNEVNTGELFF
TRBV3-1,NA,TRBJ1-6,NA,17,TGTGCCAGCAGCCAAGATGCTTCAAGCTCCTATAATTCACCCCTCCACTTT,CASSQDASSSYNSPLHF
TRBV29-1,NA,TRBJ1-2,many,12,TGCAGCGTTCCCCTGGGGAACTATGGCTACACCTTC,CSVPLGNYGYTF
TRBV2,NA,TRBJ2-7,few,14,TGTGCCAGCCTCATTAACCCCGGAACCTACGAGCAGTACTTC,CASLINPGTYEQYF
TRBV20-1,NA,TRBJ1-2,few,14,TGCAGTACGGACCCTGACACCGCTAACTATGGCTACACCTTC,CSTDPDTANYGYTF
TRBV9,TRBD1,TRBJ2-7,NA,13,TGTGCCAGCAGCGTCGGGACAGCGTACGAGCAGTACTTC,CASSVGTAYEQYF
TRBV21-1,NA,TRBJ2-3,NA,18,TGTGCCAGCAGCAAAGGCTTATCCGGGACAGGTGCCACAGATACGCAGTATTTT,CASSKGLSGTGATDTQYF
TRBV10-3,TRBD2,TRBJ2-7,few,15,TGTGCCATCAGTGCGGTAACTAGCGGGAGTAACGAGCAGTACTTC,CAISAVTSGSNEQYF
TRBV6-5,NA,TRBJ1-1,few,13,TGTGCCAGCAGGAAACAAATGAACACTGAAGCTTTCTTT,CASRKQMNTEAFF
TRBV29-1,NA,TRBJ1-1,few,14,TGCAGCGTTAATGGGGCGGGGATGAACACTGAAGCTTTCTTT,CSVNGAGMNTEAFF
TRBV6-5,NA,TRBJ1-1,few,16,TGTGCCAGCAGTTACCGGACAGTACAAAGTGACAGGGAAGCTTTCTTT,CASSYRTVQSDREAFF
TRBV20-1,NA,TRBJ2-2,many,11,TGCAGTGCTATGCGGCCCGGGGAGCTGTTTTTT,CSAMRPGELFF
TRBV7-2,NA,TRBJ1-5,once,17,TGTGCCAGCAGCTTAGTGGGGGGCGGACAGAGCAATCAGCCCCAGCATTTT,CASSLVGGGQSNQPQHF
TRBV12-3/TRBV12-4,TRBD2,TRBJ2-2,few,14,TGTGCCAGCAGTCCGGGGACTAGCACCGGGGAGCTGTTTTTT,CASSPGTSTGELFF
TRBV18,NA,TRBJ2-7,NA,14,TGTGCCAGCTCAAGGAGGACGAACTCCTACGAGCAGTACTTC,CASSRRTNSYEQYF
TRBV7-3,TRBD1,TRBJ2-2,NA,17,TGTGCCAGCAGCTTACGGGGGACAGGGAAGGACACCGGGGAGCTGTTTTTT,CASSLRGTGKDTGELFF
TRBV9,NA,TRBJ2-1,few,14,TGTGCCAGCAGCGTAGCTCTGAGGTACAATGAGCAGTTCTTC,CASSVALRYNEQFF
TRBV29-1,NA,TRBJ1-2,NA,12,TGCAGCGTTGAAGGGGGCGGATTTGGCTACACCTTC,CSVEGGGFGYTF
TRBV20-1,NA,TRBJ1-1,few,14,TGCAGTGCTAGTTCCGGAGCAGGGAACACTGAAGCTTTCTTT,CSASSGAGNTEAFF